The present T cell receptor (beta chain) was sequenced within a study of control samples from healthy donors and cancer patients (TCRdb year 2020). V is cut back by 0 bases and J by 6 bases, with 7 bases in the junction unmatched. From the germline V gene, CDR1 is LGHNA and CDR2 is YSLEER. The CDR3 sequence holds 15 residues, the cysteine and phenylalanine included. Only the CDR3 part of the read is kept: 45 bases, read in frame from the first base. As concerns this clone: Its antigen is currently not known. There are no base qualities to consult, and no much larger clone falls within one base.

The receptor library was made with the immunoSEQ multiplex PCR assay. The table comes from immuneACCESS by way of TCRdb, which keeps in-frame sequences with V and J called. Part of the clones is missing from these tables; in studies checked, under half for an unresolved V gene and the rest for unknown reasons. The sample includes about 130,000 clones, with around 92% observed a single time. The ten largest make up around 0.52% of the sample. This TCR derives from a man of 80 years or more with head and neck cancer. The sample taken for sequencing was PBMCs. The chain is assembled from TRBV4-3 and TRBJ2-7, with 8 bases matching TRBD2. The sequenced DNA: TGCGCCAGCAGCCAAGACTCCGGGACTAGGGGCGAGCAGTACTTC. Its amino acids are CASSQDSGTRGEQYF.